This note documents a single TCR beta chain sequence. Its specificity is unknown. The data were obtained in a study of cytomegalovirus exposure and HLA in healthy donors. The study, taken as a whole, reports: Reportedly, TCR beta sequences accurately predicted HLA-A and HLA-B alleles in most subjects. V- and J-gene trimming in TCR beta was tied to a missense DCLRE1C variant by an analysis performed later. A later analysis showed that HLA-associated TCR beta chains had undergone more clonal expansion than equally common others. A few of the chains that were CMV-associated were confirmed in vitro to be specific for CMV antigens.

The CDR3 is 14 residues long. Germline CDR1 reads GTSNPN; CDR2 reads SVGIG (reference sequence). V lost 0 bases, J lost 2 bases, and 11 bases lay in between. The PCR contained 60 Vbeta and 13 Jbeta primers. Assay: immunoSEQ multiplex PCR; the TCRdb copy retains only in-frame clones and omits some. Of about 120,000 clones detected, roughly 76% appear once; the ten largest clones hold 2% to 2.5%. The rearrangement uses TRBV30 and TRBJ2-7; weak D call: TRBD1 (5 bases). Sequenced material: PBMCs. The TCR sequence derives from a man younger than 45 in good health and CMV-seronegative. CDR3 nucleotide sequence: TGTGCCTGGAGTGTACAGGACAAGACCTACGAGCAGTACTTC. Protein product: CAWSVQDKTYEQYF.